This entry lists 30 T cell receptor beta chains sequenced from one sample in a study of T cell responses to AZD1222 COVID-19 vaccine. Produced via immunoSEQ multiplex PCR; TCRdb's table is partial and in-frame only. The table includes about 140,000 clones, 92% detected once. Sequencing was performed on peripheral blood, taken 28 days after the second AZD1222 dose. These TCRs come from an adult who received the AZD1222 COVID-19 vaccine.

This sequence joins TRBV10-3 and TRBJ1-2, with a tentative D call TRBD1 (5 bases). Germline V gene lookup returns CDR1 ENHRY and CDR2 SYGVKD. The V and J ends lost 2 bases and 3 bases respectively, with 10 bases between them. The CDR3 runs 14 residues. The CDR3 protein is CAISELPGDYGYTF. CDR3 in DNA: TGTGCCATCAGTGAGCTTCCGGGGGACTATGGCTACACCTTC.

The chain recombines TRBV7-3 with TRBJ1-1, with D tentatively TRBD1 (5 bases). CDR3 length: 13 amino acids. CDR1 and CDR2 (germline): SGHTA, FQGTGA. The V end lost 3 bases, the J end lost 5 bases, and 10 bases lay between the germline ends. CDR3 sequence reads: CASSFEGSTEAFF. CDR3 DNA sequence: TGTGCCAGCAGCTTTGAGGGGAGTACTGAAGCTTTCTTT.

This clone has only one observation. V gene TRBV11-3 combines with J gene TRBJ2-1, with TRBD2 identical over 9 bases. Germline CDR1 is SGHNT and CDR2 is YENEEA. Trimming removed 3 bases from V and 4 bases from J; junction bases left unmatched: 7. The CDR3 spans 16 residues. CDR3 bases: TGTGCCAGCAGCTTTGCGGGAGGGCCGGGTTACAATGAGCAGTTCTTC. Translating it yields CASSFAGGPGYNEQFF.

The chain employs TRBV10-3 and TRBJ2-2; D might be TRBD1 or TRBD2, each matching 6 bases. CDR1 and CDR2 from the germline V gene are ENHRY and SYGVKD. This CDR3 region has 15 residues. Trimming cost V 7 bases and J 1 base, with 13 bases left between them. The CDR3 is CAITGGHQNTGELFF. In DNA, the CDR3 is TGTGCCATCACCGGGGGCCACCAGAACACCGGGGAGCTGTTTTTT.

V and J are TRBV19 and TRBJ2-7; D is ambiguous. The V gene's germline CDR1 is LNHDA and CDR2 SQIVND (reference sequence). There are 11 residues in the CDR3. Trimming took 1 base from V and 5 from J, leaving 3 bases between them. The CDR3 bases are TGTGCCAGTAGTATAGGGAACGAGCAGTACTTC. Translated: CASSIGNEQYF. The full variable domain, in which reference TRBV19 and TRBJ2-7 provide the parts outside the CDR3, is DGGITQSPKYLFRKEGQNVTLSCEQNLNHDAMYWYRQDPGQGLRLIYYSQIVNDFQKGDIAEGYSVSREKKESFPLTVTSAQKNPTAFYLCASSIGNEQYFGPGTRLTVT.

The V gene is TRBV19, the J gene TRBJ1-6, with a tentative D call TRBD1 (5 bases). The CDR3 has 15 residues. Germline V gene lookup returns CDR1 LNHDA and CDR2 SQIVND (reference sequence). V was shortened by 6 bases and J by 5 bases, with 14 bases between the two germline ends. The CDR3 region is CASRRSGTNNSPLHF. The CDR3 DNA is TGTGCCAGTAGGAGGAGCGGGACCAATAATTCACCCCTCCACTTT.

CDR3 in DNA: TGCGCCAGCAGCCAGGACATGATCTCTGGAAACACCATATATTTT. Translating it yields CASSQDMISGNTIYF. The chain couples TRBV4-3 to TRBJ1-3; D is perhaps TRBD1 (5 bases). The CDR3 loop spans 15 amino acids. Germline lookup yields CDR1 LGHNA and CDR2 YSLEER. V lost 3 bases to trimming and J lost 0 bases, with 9 bases between them.

This sequence joins TRBV2 and TRBJ1-6; D call uncertain. In germline, CDR1 is SNHLY, CDR2 FYNNEI. The CDR3 is 12 amino acids. Trimming removed 3 bases at V and 14 bases at J, with 11 bases between. As DNA, the CDR3 is TGTGCCAGCAGTGACCTGTCGAGGGCCCTCCACTTT. It yields the protein CASSDLSRALHF.

V and J are TRBV4-3 and TRBJ2-3; 9 bases match TRBD2. CDR1 is LGHNA, CDR2 YSLEER, per germline. This CDR3 comprises 18 residues. Trimming cost V 3 bases and J 5 bases; bases outside gene matches: 15. For the CDR3, the DNA is TGCGCCAGCAGCCATTTTCCGATTACTAGCGGGCAAGGAGATACGCAGTATTTT. It yields the protein CASSHFPITSGQGDTQYF.

J is TRBJ2-7 and V is TRBV2; 9 nucleotides align to TRBD1. The CDR3 runs to 15 residues. The germline V gene has CDR1 SNHLY and CDR2 FYNNEI. Trimming at V came to 5 bases and at J to 2 bases, leaving 7 bases not matched to a gene. CDR3: CASSRTGAAPYEQYF. CDR3 in DNA: TGTGCCAGCAGTAGGACAGGGGCTGCCCCCTACGAGCAGTACTTC.

The J gene is TRBJ1-5, the V gene TRBV10-3, with unresolved D. The CDR3 length is 12 residues. V lost 3 bases, J lost 7 bases, and 7 bases lay in between. Germline CDR1 and CDR2: ENHRY and SYGVKD. In nucleotides, the CDR3 is TGTGCCATCAGTGAACCGGAGCAGCCCCAGCATTTT. Translated, it gives CAISEPEQPQHF.

This chain links TRBV9 with TRBJ1-1, with D hard to call. Trimming removed 0 bases from V and 3 bases from J, with 9 bases in between. Germline CDR1 reads SGDLS; CDR2 reads YYNGEE. The CDR3 length is 14 residues. The CDR3 sequence is CASSVGGDDTEAFF. The CDR3 coding sequence is TGTGCCAGCAGCGTAGGCGGCGATGACACTGAAGCTTTCTTT.

The chain is built from TRBV7-2 and TRBJ2-2; D not certain. In germline, CDR1 is SGHTA, CDR2 FQGNSA. The V end lost 4 bases, the J end lost 3 bases, and 12 bases lay between the germline ends. This CDR3 region has 15 residues. The CDR3 coding sequence is TGTGCCAGCAGCTCATCCGGGCACTACACCGGGGAGCTGTTTTTT. Its translation is CASSSSGHYTGELFF.

For the CDR3, the DNA is TGTGCCAGCACCTCCGGGACGGAGAACTATGGCTACACCTTC. Translation: CASTSGTENYGYTF. The gene calls are TRBV6-5 and TRBJ1-2, with a possible D match to TRBD1 (5 bases). V lost 7 bases and J lost 2, with 14 bases in between. Germline values: CDR1 MNHEY, CDR2 SVGAGI. This CDR3 contains 14 residues.

The V gene is TRBV5-6, the J gene TRBJ2-1; 15 bases are a match to TRBD2. The germline V gene has CDR1 SGHDT and CDR2 YYEEEE. The CDR3 totals 18 residues. J lost 1 base, V lost 4 bases, and 6 bases had no gene match. The CDR3 sequence is CASSRTSGRARSYNEQFF. In DNA form, the CDR3 reads TGTGCCAGCAGCCGGACTAGCGGGAGGGCCCGGTCCTACAATGAGCAGTTCTTC. Together with reference TRBV5-6 and TRBJ2-1, the CDR3 gives the full variable domain: DAGVTQSPTHLIKTRGQQVTLRCSPKSGHDTVSWYQQALGQGPQFIFQYYEEEERQRGNFPDRFSGHQFPNYSSELNVNALLLGDSALYLCASSRTSGRARSYNEQFFGPGTRLTVL.

The J gene is TRBJ2-1, the V gene TRBV7-9, with D perhaps assigned TRBD1 or TRBD2 (5 bases each). There are 17 residues in the CDR3. The V end was cut by 0 bases, the J end by 6 bases, with 18 bases between. From germline, CDR1 is SEHNR and CDR2 FQNEAQ (reference sequence). The CDR3 here is CASSLATNRGFGNEQFF. CDR3 coding DNA: TGTGCCAGCAGCTTAGCGACAAATCGGGGCTTTGGCAATGAGCAGTTCTTC.

This clone was counted once. The rearrangement uses TRBV27 and TRBJ1-1; D is unclear. The CDR3 extends over 14 amino acids. Looked up from germline, CDR1 is MNHEY and CDR2 is SMNVEV (reference sequence). Trimming pared 3 bases from V and 6 bases from J, leaving 14 bases between. The CDR3 region is CASSLLQSSPEAFF. CDR3 in DNA: TGTGCCAGCAGTTTGTTACAAAGTTCGCCTGAAGCTTTCTTT.

The CDR3: CASSIRAATSPLHF. The CDR3 DNA follows: TGTGCCAGTAGTATTAGGGCAGCGACTTCACCCCTCCACTTT. The rearrangement joins TRBV19 to TRBJ1-6; D not resolved. Trimming stripped 3 bases from V and 9 bases from J, with 12 bases between. Germline CDR1 reads LNHDA; CDR2 reads SQIVND (reference sequence). This CDR3 spans 14 amino acids.

This clone was seen only once. V is TRBV5-1 and J is TRBJ2-7, with TRBD1 as a possible D gene (6 bases). Germline V gene data show CDR1 as SGHRS and CDR2 as YFSETQ. The CDR3 is 17 residues long. Trimming left V 0 bases short and J 2 bases short, with 18 bases between. In DNA, the CDR3 is TGCGCCAGCAGCTTGGCCAATGGACAGTCACCCACCTACGAGCAGTACTTC. The encoded protein is CASSLANGQSPTYEQYF.

This clone was seen just once. This sequence joins TRBV10-3 and TRBJ1-6; 9 bases map to TRBD1. With 6 bases clipped from V and 7 bases from J, the junction kept 4 bases outside the gene matches. This CDR3 spans 14 amino acids. Looked up from germline, CDR1 is ENHRY and CDR2 is SYGVKD. The CDR3 sequence is CAIRRDRDNSPLHF. The CDR3 region has the DNA TGTGCCATCAGGAGGGACAGGGACAATTCACCCCTCCACTTT.

J is TRBJ1-1 and V is TRBV5-6; D is perhaps TRBD1 (5 bases). Trimming cost V 4 bases and J 7 bases, with 17 bases left between them. There are 14 residues in the CDR3. Germline values: CDR1 SGHDT, CDR2 YYEEEE. CDR3 in amino acids: CASSQYNPRGEAFF. The CDR3 DNA reads TGTGCCAGCAGCCAATATAATCCGAGGGGTGAAGCTTTCTTT. Based on the CDR3 plus reference TRBV5-6 and TRBJ1-1, the full variable domain is DAGVTQSPTHLIKTRGQQVTLRCSPKSGHDTVSWYQQALGQGPQFIFQYYEEEERQRGNFPDRFSGHQFPNYSSELNVNALLLGDSALYLCASSQYNPRGEAFFGQGTRLTVV.

V gene TRBV18 combines with J gene TRBJ2-1, with D tentatively TRBD1 or TRBD2 (5 bases each). V lost 8 bases and J 0 bases, leaving 11 bases between the germline ends. CDR1 is KGHSH and CDR2 is LQKENI in the germline V gene. The CDR3 has 14 residues. The chain's CDR3 is CASLKGSSYNEQFF. For the CDR3, the DNA is TGTGCCAGCCTTAAGGGGAGCTCCTACAATGAGCAGTTCTTC.

CDR3 region: CASSFGYSPLHF. CDR3 nucleotide sequence: TGTGCCAGCAGTTTCGGATATTCACCCCTCCACTTT. This chain uses TRBV28 with TRBJ1-6; D call uncertain. The CDR3 sequence is 12 residues long. Per the germline V gene, CDR1 is MDHEN and CDR2 is SYDVKM. Trimming cost V 3 bases and J 8 bases, with 5 bases left between them.

J is TRBJ1-3 and V is TRBV11-2; D remains unclear. The length of the CDR3 is 15 residues. CDR1 SGHAT and CDR2 FQNNGV come from the germline V gene. V was pared by 1 base and J by 3 bases, with 10 bases between. The CDR3 loop is CASSLGWIGGNTIYF. CDR3 DNA: TGTGCCAGCAGCTTAGGTTGGATCGGTGGAAACACCATATATTTT.

The chain links TRBV28 to TRBJ1-2; maybe TRBD1 (5 bases). There are 12 residues in the CDR3. Trimming removed 10 bases at V and 4 bases at J, with 13 bases between. CDR1 is MDHEN, CDR2 SYDVKM, per germline. The CDR3 DNA is TGTGCCACCCGGGATGGGGGCTATGGCTACACCTTC. Its translation is CATRDGGYGYTF.

The rearrangement links TRBV11-3 to TRBJ2-2; the D is unclear. Trimming took 2 bases from V and 6 from J, leaving 7 bases between them. This CDR3 is built from 13 residues. The germline V gene encodes CDR1 SGHNT and CDR2 YENEEA. For the CDR3, the DNA is TGTGCCAGCAGCTTAATGTCCCCCGGGGAGCTGTTTTTT. Protein: CASSLMSPGELFF.

The V gene is TRBV27, the J gene TRBJ1-6; 8 bases map to TRBD1. The germline CDR1 and CDR2 sequences are MNHEY and SMNVEV (reference sequence). The CDR3 is 13 residues long. V gave up 5 bases and J gave up 9 bases; unmatched junction bases: 3. The chain's CDR3 is CASSRTGSSPLHF. CDR3 DNA sequence: TGTGCCAGCAGTAGGACAGGGAGTTCACCCCTCCACTTT.

The chain couples TRBV5-5 to TRBJ2-7; D gene unclear. There are 11 residues in the CDR3. Trimming took 4 bases from V and 1 from J, leaving 3 bases between them. Germline CDR1 SGHKS, CDR2 YYEKEE (reference sequence). CDR3 bases: TGTGCCAGCAGCGCTTCCTACGAGCAGTACTTC. Its protein is CASSASYEQYF.

The chain uses TRBV11-2 and TRBJ1-5; D is possibly TRBD1 (5 bases). Trimming removed 0 bases from V and 5 bases from J, with 11 bases in between. This CDR3 is built from 15 residues. Germline-derived CDR1 and CDR2 are SGHAT and FQNNGV. The DNA for the CDR3 is TGTGCCAGCAGCTTAGAGCCAGGGAGCTATCAGCCCCAGCATTTT. It specifies CASSLEPGSYQPQHF.

The chain uses TRBV7-9 and TRBJ1-1; maybe TRBD1 (6 bases). The V end lost 5 bases, the J end lost 4 bases, and 14 bases lay between the germline ends. Germline V gives CDR1 SEHNR, CDR2 FQNEAQ (reference sequence). There are 14 residues in the CDR3. The CDR3 is CASSLRGLGTEAFF. The CDR3 nucleotides are TGTGCCAGCAGCCTCAGGGGATTGGGCACTGAAGCTTTCTTT.